Listed below are T cell receptor beta chains from one sample, sequenced in a study of cytomegalovirus exposure and HLA in healthy donors. Some clones are missing from TCRdb's copy, which holds only in-frame ones; the method was immunoSEQ multiplex PCR. The repertoire holds roughly 100,000 clones, with approximately 86% as singletons. The material sequenced was PBMCs. These receptors were taken from a woman aged 18-35 years in good health and CMV-seropositive. Each CDR3 is given without its conserved first and last residue. Clone size is stated in some rows and not others, as once, few, many or a class when expanded.

TRBV6-1	TRBJ2-1	-	ASRADTYNEQF
TRBV11-2	TRBJ2-7	few	ASSPNSYEQY
TRBV7-9	TRBJ1-6	-	ASSSSGGPSYNSPLH
TRBV25-1	TRBJ1-2	-	ASSLSGGDYGYT
TRBV9	TRBJ1-1	-	ASSVGGGLNTEAF
TRBV13	TRBJ2-7	-	ASTQAGGEQY
TRBV23-1	TRBJ2-3	-	ASSHGHTEGAGADTQY
TRBV19	TRBJ1-1	-	ASSINWAADTEAF
TRBV6-4	TRBJ2-2	many	ASSARDTGELF
TRBV9	TRBJ2-7	-	ASSSSPVGTSSYEQY
TRBV5-1	TRBJ1-2	-	ASSSETIPSNYGYT
TRBV19	TRBJ1-3	-	ASSADLTGNTIY
TRBV11-2	TRBJ2-7	-	ASSLGTGTGVYEQY
TRBV2	TRBJ1-2	-	ASSETGGVNYGYT
TRBV5-6	TRBJ2-1	-	ASSSYNEQF
TRBV7-8	TRBJ1-3	-	ASSPLTLVGGGAIY
TRBV6-6	TRBJ1-3	-	ASSYSQGDSGNTIY
TRBV29-1	TRBJ1-5	once	SVGQGGQPQH
TRBV4-1	TRBJ1-2	-	ASSQGAGTNYGYT
TRBV5-1	TRBJ2-7	-	ASSPGHGYEQD
TRBV9	TRBJ1-6	-	ASSVDSSYNSPLH
TRBV7-9	TRBJ1-1	-	ASSLALLNTEAF
TRBV28	TRBJ1-5	-	ASGGQGSQPQH
TRBV6-1	TRBJ1-5	-	ASSVFGTGNQPQH
TRBV4-1	TRBJ2-7	-	ASSQGKGGDEQY
TRBV5-1	TRBJ2-7	-	ASSLFSQGEQY
TRBV7-9	TRBJ2-1	-	ASSRLGQVRNNEQF
TRBV29-1	TRBJ1-1	-	SVEDGGATEAF
TRBV7-8	TRBJ2-1	-	ASSLGTSGYNEQF
TRBV5-3	TRBJ1-5	-	ARSSILKDRGFNQPQH
TRBV11-2	TRBJ2-3	-	ASSPGPELTQY
TRBV28	TRBJ1-1	-	ASSLPGRVWTEAF
TRBV28	TRBJ1-6	-	ASSFLSPLH
TRBV2	TRBJ1-2	few	ASIMGAGGGYGYT
TRBV2	TRBJ1-1	-	ASSEEQVGAEAF
TRBV6-6	TRBJ2-7	-	ASSYSRVSGYEQY
TRBV18	TRBJ2-1	once	ASSFATRAIYNEQF
TRBV6-5	TRBJ2-5	-	ASSLGLKETQY
TRBV5-5	TRBJ1-1	-	ASSLGGTMNTEAF
TRBV11-2	TRBJ2-4	-	ASSPRLGIQY
TRBV28	TRBJ2-2	once	ASRQGAYTGELF